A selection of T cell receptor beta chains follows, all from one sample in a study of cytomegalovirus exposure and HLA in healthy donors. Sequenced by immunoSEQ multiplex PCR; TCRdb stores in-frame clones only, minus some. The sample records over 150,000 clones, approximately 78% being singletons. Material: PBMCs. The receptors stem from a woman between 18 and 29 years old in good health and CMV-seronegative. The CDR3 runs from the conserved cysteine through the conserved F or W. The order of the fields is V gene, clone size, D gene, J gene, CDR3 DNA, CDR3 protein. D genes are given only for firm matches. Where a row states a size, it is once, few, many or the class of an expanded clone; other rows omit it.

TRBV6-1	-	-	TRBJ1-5	TGTGCCAGCATCAGGACTGGCTCGGGCAATCAGCCCCAGCATTTT	CASIRTGSGNQPQHF
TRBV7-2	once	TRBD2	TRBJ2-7	TGTGCCAGCAGCTGGACGACGAGCGGGGGTGGCTGGGCCTACGAGCAGTACTTC	CASSWTTSGGGWAYEQYF
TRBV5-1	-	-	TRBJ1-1	TGCGCCAGCAGCTTGCAGGGCCCTGAAGCTTTCTTT	CASSLQGPEAFF
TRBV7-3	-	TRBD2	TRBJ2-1	TGTGCCAGCAGCTCGCCCGGGACTAGCGGGAAAAATGAGCAGTTCTTC	CASSSPGTSGKNEQFF
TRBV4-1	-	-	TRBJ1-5	TGCGCCAGCAGCCAAGACCCTGATCACGCCTATAGCAATCAGCCCCAGCATTTT	CASSQDPDHAYSNQPQHF
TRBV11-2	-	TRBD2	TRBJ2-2	TGTGCCAGCAGCAAGGGACAGATACTAGCGGGGAACACCGGGGAGCTGTTTTTT	CASSKGQILAGNTGELFF
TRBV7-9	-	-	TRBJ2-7	TGTGCCAGCAGCTTAGGAACGCGTGTCCAGGGCCCCTACGAGCAGTACTTC	CASSLGTRVQGPYEQYF
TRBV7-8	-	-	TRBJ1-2	TGTGCCAGCAGCTTAGGGGTCCCGGGTCCCATGGCGAACTATGGCTACACCTTC	CASSLGVPGPMANYGYTF
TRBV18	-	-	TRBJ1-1	TGTGCCAGCTCACCACCAATTGGAGGGGACACTGAAGCTTTCTTT	CASSPPIGGDTEAFF
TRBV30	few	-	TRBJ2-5	TGTGCCTGGAGTGGGCCGGGACAAGGTCCCCAGTACTTC	CAWSGPGQGPQYF
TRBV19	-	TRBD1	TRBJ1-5	TGTGCCAGTAGTATTTGGGTTGGAGGGGGCGGTCAGCCCCAGCATTTT	CASSIWVGGGGQPQHF
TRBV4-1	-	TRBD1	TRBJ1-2	TGCGCCAGCAGCCAGACCGGGACAGAATTAGGAGGCTACACCTTC	CASSQTGTELGGYTF
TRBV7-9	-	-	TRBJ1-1	TGTGCCAGCAGCCCTCTTGGGGGGGTGGGCACTGAAGCTTTCTTT	CASSPLGGVGTEAFF
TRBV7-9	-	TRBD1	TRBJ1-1	TGTTCCAGCAGCAACCGACAGGGTAGAGCTTTCTTT	CSSSNRQGRAFF
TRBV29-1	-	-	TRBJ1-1	TGCAGCGTTGAAGGACAGGCAACCGTAGGAGCTTTCTTT	CSVEGQATVGAFF
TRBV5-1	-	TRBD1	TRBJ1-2	TGCGCCAGCAGCTTGGGGGACAGGAGCTATGGCTACACCTTC	CASSLGDRSYGYTF
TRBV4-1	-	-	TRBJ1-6	TGCGCCAGCAGCCAAGTTGGGAGACTAGGGTCCTATAATTCACCCCTCCACTTT	CASSQVGRLGSYNSPLHF
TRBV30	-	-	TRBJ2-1	TGTGCCTGGAGTGTGCAGGGGATTTACAATGAGCAGTTCTTC	CAWSVQGIYNEQFF
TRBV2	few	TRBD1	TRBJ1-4	TGTGCCAGCAGGTCCCGGGACAGTGAAAAACTGTTTTTT	CASRSRDSEKLFF
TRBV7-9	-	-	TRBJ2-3	TGTGCCAGCTATGCTAGCGGCACAGATACGCAGTATTTT	CASYASGTDTQYF
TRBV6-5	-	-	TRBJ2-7	TGTGCCAGCAGTTACCGGAAGGGGGTATCCTACGAGCAGTACTTC	CASSYRKGVSYEQYF
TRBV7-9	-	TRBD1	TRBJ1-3	TGTGCCAGCAGCTTAACAGGGGCTGGAAACACCATATATTTT	CASSLTGAGNTIYF
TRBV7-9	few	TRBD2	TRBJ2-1	TGTGCCAGCAGCCGTCCGGGACTAGCGGGAGGTGAGCAGTTCTTC	CASSRPGLAGGEQFF
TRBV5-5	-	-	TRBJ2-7	TGTGCCAGCAGCCGCCCAGGGACAAGCTACGAGCAGTACTTC	CASSRPGTSYEQYF
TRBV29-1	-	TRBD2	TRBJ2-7	TGCAGCGTTGAAGAGTCTAGCGGGGACTACGAGCAGTACTTC	CSVEESSGDYEQYF
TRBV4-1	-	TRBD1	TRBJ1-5	TGCGCCAGCAGCCCCTACCCGTCCGGGACAGGGGCTAGCAATCAGCCCCAGCATTTT	CASSPYPSGTGASNQPQHF
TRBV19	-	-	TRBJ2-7	TGTGCCAGTAGGAGGCAGGGAAGATACGAGCAGTACTTC	CASRRQGRYEQYF
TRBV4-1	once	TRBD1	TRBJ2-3	TGCGCCAGCAGCCAAGGACAGGGTCCAGATACGCAGTATTTT	CASSQGQGPDTQYF
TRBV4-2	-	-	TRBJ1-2	TGTGCCAGCAGCCCGGGGCAGGGGCAGGGCTACACCTTC	CASSPGQGQGYTF
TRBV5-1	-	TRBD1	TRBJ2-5	TGCGCCAGCAGCTTGGCCGGGACAGAAGAGACCCAGTACTTC	CASSLAGTEETQYF
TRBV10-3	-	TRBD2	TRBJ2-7	TGTGCCACCTCGGGGGGGTCCTACGAGCAGTACTTC	CATSGGSYEQYF
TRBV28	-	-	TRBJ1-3	TGTGCCAGCAGTTTTTCACAGACCTCTGGAAACACCATATATTTT	CASSFSQTSGNTIYF
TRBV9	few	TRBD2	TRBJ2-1	TGTGCCAGTGGGGAGGGGAGCTCCTACAATGAGCAGTTCTTC	CASGEGSSYNEQFF
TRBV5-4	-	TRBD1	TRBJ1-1	TGTGCCAGCAGGCCCGGGACAGACAACACTGAAGCTTTCTTT	CASRPGTDNTEAFF
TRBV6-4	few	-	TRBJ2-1	TGTGCCAGCAGTGCTGGGGAGAAGGATGAGCAGTTCTTC	CASSAGEKDEQFF
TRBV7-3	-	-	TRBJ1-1	TGTGCCAGCAGCCCCGCGGGGGGGGCACCTGAAGCTTTCTTT	CASSPAGGAPEAFF
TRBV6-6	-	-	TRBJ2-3	TGTGCCAGCACCCTAGGAGAAAGTAGAGATACGCAGTATTTT	CASTLGESRDTQYF
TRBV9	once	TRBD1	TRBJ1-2	TGTGCCAGCAGCGCCGGACAGGGGAACTATGGCTACACCTTC	CASSAGQGNYGYTF
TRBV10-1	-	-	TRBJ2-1	TGCGCCAGCAGTCAGGGCAATGAGCAGTTCTTC	CASSQGNEQFF
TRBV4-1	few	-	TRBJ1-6	TGCGCCAGCAGCCAAGATCCACAGTTTAATTCACCCCTCCACTTT	CASSQDPQFNSPLHF
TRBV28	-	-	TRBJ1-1	TGTGCCAGCAGTCACCCGCAGGGTGGGGGGGCGAGGACTGAAGCTTTCTTT	CASSHPQGGGARTEAFF
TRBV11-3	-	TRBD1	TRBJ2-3	TGTGCCAGCAGCGCTTCCGGGACAGGGAGCAGTGTGCCGCAGTATTTT	CASSASGTGSSVPQYF
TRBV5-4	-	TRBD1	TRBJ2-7	TGTGCCAGCAGCCCCGGGACAGGAATACCATACGAGCAGTACTTC	CASSPGTGIPYEQYF
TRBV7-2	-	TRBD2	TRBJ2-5	TGTGCCAGCAGCGCGACTAGCGGGGGGAGGTGGGAGACCCAGTACTTC	CASSATSGGRWETQYF
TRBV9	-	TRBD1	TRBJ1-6	TGTGCCAGCAGCGGCCGGGACAGCCCGCCAAATTCACCCCTCCACTTT	CASSGRDSPPNSPLHF
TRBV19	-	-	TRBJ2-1	TGTGCCAGTAGTCCACAGGCGGGGTTCTACAATGAGCAGTTCTTC	CASSPQAGFYNEQFF
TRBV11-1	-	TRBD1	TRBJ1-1	TGTGCCAGCAGCATAGGGGACAGGGACTACACTGAAGCTTTCTTT	CASSIGDRDYTEAFF
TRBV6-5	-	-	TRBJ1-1	TGTGCCAGCAGAGTTACGGGGAACACTGAAGCTTTCTTT	CASRVTGNTEAFF
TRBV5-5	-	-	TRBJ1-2	TGTGCCGGGGGCGACGGACCGTATGGCTACACCTTC	CAGGDGPYGYTF
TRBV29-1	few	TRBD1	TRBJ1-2	TGCAGCGTTGAAGGACAGGGGAGGGGTTATGGCTACACCTTC	CSVEGQGRGYGYTF
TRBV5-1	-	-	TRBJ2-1	TGCGCCAGCAGCTTGCAGGGGAACGATTACAATGAGCAGTTCTTC	CASSLQGNDYNEQFF
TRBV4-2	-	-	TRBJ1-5	TGTGCCAGCAGCCAAGAAATCGTAAGGACAGACTCTAACATAGCGAGCAATCAGCCCCAGCATTTT	CASSQEIVRTDSNIASNQPQHF
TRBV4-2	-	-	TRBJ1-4	TGTGCCAGCAGCCGCTCCACAGGGAGTACTAATGAAAAACTGTTTTTT	CASSRSTGSTNEKLFF
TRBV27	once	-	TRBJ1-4	TGTGCCAGCAGTTTCAGGGAGGGGAATGAAAAACTGTTTTTT	CASSFREGNEKLFF
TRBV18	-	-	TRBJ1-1	TGTGCCAGCTCACGTGCGGAGAACACTGAAGCTTTCTTT	CASSRAENTEAFF
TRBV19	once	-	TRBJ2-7	TGTGCCAGTAGTGTCGGGACACCTTCCTACGAGCAGTACTTC	CASSVGTPSYEQYF
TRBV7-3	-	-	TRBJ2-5	TGTGCCAGCAGCCCTAGCAGAGAAGAGACCCAGTACTTC	CASSPSREETQYF